This T cell receptor beta chain was sequenced for a study of T cells in Graves' hyperthyroidism and ophthalmopathy. Amplification targeted TCR beta CDR3 regions from RNA transcripts. Carried out on the TCR CDR3, a first-round RT-PCR used the HTBI primer set. TCRdb passed the multiplex PCR reads through MiXCR, listing each CDR3 protein once. This table has 600,000 to 650,000 distinct CDR3 sequences, 20% to 25% appearing once. This clonotype was sampled from a young man with Graves' ophthalmopathy. Material: blood.

CDR3 residues: CASSQPAETQYF. The CDR3 DNA reads as TGCGCCAGCAGCCAACCGGCGGAGACCCAGTACTTC. The chain combines TRBV4-1 with TRBJ2-5, with D uncertain. CDR3 length: 12 residues. Trimming shortened V by 2 bases and J by 5 bases, and 6 bases separated the two germline ends. Germline V lookup: CDR1 MGHRA, CDR2 YSYEKL.